This T cell receptor beta chain was obtained from a study of shared clonotypes between healthy human individuals. On the study more broadly: Three plates were used per donor for CD4 naive, three for CD4 memory, two for CD8 naive and one for CD8 memory.

Naivety among CD8 cells was defined by CD45RO negativity and positive CCR7 selection, thereby excluding terminally differentiated effector memory CD45RA+ cells. The donors were all Caucasian adults (living in Nashville, Tennessee). In regard to this clone: Antigen specificity is unknown.

The length of the CDR3 is 15 residues. Deletions cut 0 bases from V and 5 bases from J, with 14 bases between. CDR1 SQVTM and CDR2 ANQGSEA come from the germline V gene. Points from the study as a whole: Few donors restricted represented genetic and exposure-history diversity.

Sequencing was performed with immunoSEQ multiplex PCR; in TCRdb, only in-frame clones are kept and a portion is missing. The sample includes 760,000 or so clones, about 96% of them seen just once. The sequencing sample was made of naive CD8+ T cells sorted from blood. This sequence originates from a man aged 25 to 40 in good health. This chain joins TRBV29-1 and TRBJ2-1, with D possibly being TRBD2 (5 bases). The CDR3 coding sequence is TGCAGCGTTGAAGATCATGAGGGCCGAGACAATGAGCAGTTCTTC. Protein sequence: CSVEDHEGRDNEQFF.